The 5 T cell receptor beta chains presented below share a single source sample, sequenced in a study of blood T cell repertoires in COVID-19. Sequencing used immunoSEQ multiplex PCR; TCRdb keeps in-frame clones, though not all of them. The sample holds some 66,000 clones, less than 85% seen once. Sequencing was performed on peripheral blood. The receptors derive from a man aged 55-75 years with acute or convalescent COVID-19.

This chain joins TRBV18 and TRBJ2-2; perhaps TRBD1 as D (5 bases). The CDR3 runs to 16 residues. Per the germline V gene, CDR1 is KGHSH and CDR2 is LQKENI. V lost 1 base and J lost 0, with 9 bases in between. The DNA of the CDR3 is TGTGCCAGCTCACCACGGACATTAGCGAACACCGGGGAGCTGTTTTTT. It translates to CASSPRTLANTGELFF.

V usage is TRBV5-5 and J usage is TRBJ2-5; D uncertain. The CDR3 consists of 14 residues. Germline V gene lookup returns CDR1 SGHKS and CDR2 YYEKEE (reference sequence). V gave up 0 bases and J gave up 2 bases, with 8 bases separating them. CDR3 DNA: TGTGCCAGCAGCTTGGGACACGTACAAGAGACCCAGTACTTC. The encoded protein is CASSLGHVQETQYF.

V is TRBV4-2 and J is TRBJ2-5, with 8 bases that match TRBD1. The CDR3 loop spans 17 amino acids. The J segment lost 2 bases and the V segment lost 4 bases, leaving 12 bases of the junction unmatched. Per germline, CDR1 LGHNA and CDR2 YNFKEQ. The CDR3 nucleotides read TGTGCCAGCAGCCCGCGAGGAGGACAGGGTTTTCAAGAGACCCAGTACTTC. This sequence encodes CASSPRGGQGFQETQYF.

The CDR3 DNA sequence: TGTGCCAGCAGCTTAGCTAGGCTCGATACGCAGTATTTT. It translates to CASSLARLDTQYF. The chain employs TRBV11-2 and TRBJ2-3, with D unclear. The CDR3 contains 13 residues. Germline V CDR1 and CDR2: SGHAT, FQNNGV. The V and J ends lost 1 base and 6 bases respectively, with 8 bases between them.

The CDR3 is CACGGGVMTFF. CDR3 coding DNA: TGTGCCTGTGGAGGGGGCGTGATGACTTTCTTT. The chain carries TRBV30 and TRBJ1-1; 7 nucleotides agree with TRBD1. This CDR3 is built from 11 residues. CDR1 and CDR2 (germline): GTSNPN, SVGIG (reference sequence). Losses at the gene ends were 6 bases for V and 12 bases for J; bases not matched to a gene: 10.